Reported below is one TCR beta chain. The target antigen is unknown. The PCR made use of 60 Vbeta and 13 Jbeta primers. Assay used: immunoSEQ multiplex PCR; TCRdb lists only in-frame clones, some missing. The repertoire table contains 87,000 or so clones. With V trimmed by 0 bases and J by 9 bases, 8 bases remained unmatched. This CDR3 region has 15 residues. Germline CDR1 SGDLS, CDR2 YYNGEE. These data originate in a study of cytomegalovirus exposure and HLA in healthy donors. About the research overall: An early data release held some 89 million unique TCRs from HLA-typed donors. Assignment to the Caucasian-associated ancestry cluster applied to less than 85% of the approximately 420 genotyped donors.

Findings and caveats of the study: Upon later analysis, HLA-associated TCR beta chains proved more clonally expanded than other, equally common chains.

The material sequenced was PBMCs. The receptor's source is a man aged 45-65 years in good health and CMV-seropositive. The chain employs TRBV9 and TRBJ2-1; TRBD2 matches 8 bases. DNA of the CDR3: TGTGCCAGCAGCGTAGAAAGCGGGAGAGACGGTGAGCAGTTCTTC. Amino acids: CASSVESGRDGEQFF.